Listed here is a single T cell receptor beta chain. Its antigen is still unknown. One entry per CDR3 protein, called by TCRdb with MiXCR from the reads. The sample comprises a few hundred thousand distinct CDR3 sequences, 40% to 50% of which are singletons, and 43% rests with the top ten. The CDR3 runs to 13 residues. Trimming pared 5 bases from V and 7 bases from J, leaving 12 bases between. Germline V gene data show CDR1 as SGHTA and CDR2 as FQGNSA. The data derive from a study of T cell repertoires in cytomegalovirus infection. Overall study context: Indicated by public TCR beta signatures were CMV infection and matching HLA type.

The TCR originated in a human donor in good health (CMV status not recorded). Some clones in this sample may be carry-over from other donors' samples. This specimen consisted of cultured PBMCs, obtained from culture after CMV antigen stimulation. The chain uses TRBV7-2 and TRBJ2-1; D is undetermined. CDR3 sequence reads: CASSQGPQNEQFF. CDR3 sequence (DNA): TGTGCCAGCAGCCAAGGACCACAGAATGAGCAGTTCTTC.